This T cell receptor delta chain was observed in a study of gamma-delta T cells after stem cell transplantation. The germline gives CDR1 GEAIGNYY, CDR2 EKD. The CDR3 sequence is 16 residues long. V lost 6 bases, J lost 0 bases, and 10 bases stayed unmatched. TCRdb re-identified clones in the RT-PCR reads via CATT. This table has 12,000 to 15,000 delta-chain clones, around 33% appearing once. The V call is TRDV2, the J call TRDJ1, with TRDD3 matching over 9 bases. The clonotype was recovered from a human donor. It is not recorded whose cells these are; they may come from a transplant donor. Sequenced: gamma-delta T cells. CDR3 region: CACSTGGLRYTDKLIF. In nucleotides, the CDR3 is TGTGCCTGTAGTACTGGGGGACTACGATACACCGATAAACTCATCTTT.